The T cell receptor (beta chain) described here comes from a study of response to subunit inactivated influenza vaccine. Findings of the study overall: Authors suggested few new T cells are recruited by each seasonal influenza vaccination.

TCRdb called the RT-PCR reads again in MiXCR, with one record for every CDR3 protein. The sample shows about 570,000 distinct CDR3 sequences, over 9% of them seen only once. As for this clonotype: The antigen remains undetermined.

The V gene end was trimmed by 3 bases and the J gene end by 10 bases; junction bases not matched to a gene: 12. The CDR3 loop spans 16 amino acids. These data were also reused for a study on T cells expressing NK-cell markers. From that second work: What made the TCR beta cDNA was 5'RACE template switching with UMIs. Sorted CD3+CD56-NKG2C+, CD3+CD56+NKG2C- and CD3+CD56+NKG2C+ T cells were the source of the TCR beta repertoires. Restriction of the sorted population to alpha-beta TCR T cells was achieved in several experiments with an anti-gamma-delta TCR antibody. Expanded NKG2C+ T cell clones were not confirmed as HCMV-specific.

The TCR was taken from a man between 45 and 60 years old who received an inactivated influenza vaccine. Specimen: PBMCs from blood, collected on the day of vaccination. This sequence joins TRBV12-3 or TRBV12-4 and TRBJ1-6, with TRBD1 matching 7 bases. CDR3 in amino acids: CASSFGGTVKSSPLHF. CDR3 DNA sequence: TGTGCCAGCAGTTTTGGGGGGACAGTGAAAAGCTCACCCCTCCACTTT.